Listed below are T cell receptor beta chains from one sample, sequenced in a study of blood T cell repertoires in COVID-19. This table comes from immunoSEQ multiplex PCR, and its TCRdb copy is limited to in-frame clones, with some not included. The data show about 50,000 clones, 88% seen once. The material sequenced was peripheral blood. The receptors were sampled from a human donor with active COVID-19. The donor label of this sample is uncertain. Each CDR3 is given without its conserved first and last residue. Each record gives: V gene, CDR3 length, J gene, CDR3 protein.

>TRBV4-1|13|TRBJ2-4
ASSQEDSGSLIQY
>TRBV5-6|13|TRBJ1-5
ASSNRPGGSQPQH
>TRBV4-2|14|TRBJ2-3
ASSLFQGSGADTQY
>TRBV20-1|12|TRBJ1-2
SASPRGGQGGYT
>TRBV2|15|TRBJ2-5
ASRTGTSGRPGETQY
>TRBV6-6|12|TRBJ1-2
ASSYSEVGYGYT
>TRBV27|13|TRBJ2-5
ASSRLAGGQETQY
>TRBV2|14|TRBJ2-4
ASSTTGDQAKNIQY
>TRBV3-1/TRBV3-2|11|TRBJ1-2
ASSPGVSLGYT
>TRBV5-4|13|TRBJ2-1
ASSSAGGLYNEQF
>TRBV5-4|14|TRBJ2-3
ASSLRDRESTDTQY
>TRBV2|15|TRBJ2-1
ASSGQTRGTFAMEQF
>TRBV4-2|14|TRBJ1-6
ASSQLPQGNNSPLH
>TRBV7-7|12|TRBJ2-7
ASSPGTGPYEQY
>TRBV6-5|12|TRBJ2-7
ASSHTGEPYEQY
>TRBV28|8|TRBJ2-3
ASLADTQY
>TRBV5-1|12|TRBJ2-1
ASSQSIDYNEQF
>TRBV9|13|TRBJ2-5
ASSTGDLGQETQY
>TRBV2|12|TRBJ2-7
ATTGTSGSYEQY
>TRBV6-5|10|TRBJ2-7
ASSYSGGEQY
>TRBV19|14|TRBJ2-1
ASSIDLSGSGNEQF
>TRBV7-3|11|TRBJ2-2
ASSSTSTGELF
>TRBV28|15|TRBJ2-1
ASSFRIAGPEYNEQF
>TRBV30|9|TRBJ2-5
AWSVVGQMY
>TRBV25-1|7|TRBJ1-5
ASTAPQH
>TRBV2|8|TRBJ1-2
ASIQGGYT
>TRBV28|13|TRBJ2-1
ASSPRLSRRNEQF
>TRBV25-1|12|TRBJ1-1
ASSELAGVTEAF
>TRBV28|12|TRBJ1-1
ASSWGGPNTEAF
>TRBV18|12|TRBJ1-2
ASSPRTGVDGYT
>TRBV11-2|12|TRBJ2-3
ASSLEGGRQTSN
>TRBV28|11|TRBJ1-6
ASKGRGYSPLH
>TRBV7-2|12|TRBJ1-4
ASSPRGAYEKLF
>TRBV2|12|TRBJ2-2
ASGTGTNTGELF
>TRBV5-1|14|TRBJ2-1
ASSLDQAGSKNEQF
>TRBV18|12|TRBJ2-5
ASSPSVHKETQY
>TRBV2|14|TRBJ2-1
ASRGKRGVPHNEQF
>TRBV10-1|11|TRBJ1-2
ASSPTANYGYT
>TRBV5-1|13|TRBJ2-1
ASSLAEAGVNEQF
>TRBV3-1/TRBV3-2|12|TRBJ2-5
ASSPSGSVETQY
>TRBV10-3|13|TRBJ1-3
ASGRADYSGNTIY
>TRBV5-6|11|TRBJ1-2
ASSRGQNYGYT
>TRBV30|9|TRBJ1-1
AWSPTREAF
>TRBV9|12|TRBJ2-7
ASSPEGRGYEQY
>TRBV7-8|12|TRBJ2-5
ASSLTGVWETQY